A single sample is the source of the 13 T cell receptor beta chains below, sequenced in a study of beta chain features in type 1 diabetes. Regarding the study as a whole: Type 1 diabetes patients had moderately but significantly shorter TCRB CDR3s in all four CD4+ subsets.

All of the isolated RNA was reverse transcribed, so expressed TCRB transcripts were sequenced. The repertoire was sequenced with immunoSEQ multiplex PCR; TCRdb's copy has only in-frame clones and lacks some. The table has under 50,000 clones, around 71% seen once. The antigens of these receptors remain unknown. The sequenced material came from Tregs from blood. Receptors were obtained from a woman aged 18-29 years with type 1 diabetes.

V gene TRBV7-2 combines with J gene TRBJ2-3; 12 nucleotides line up with TRBD2. The V gene end was trimmed by 3 bases and the J gene end by 7 bases; junction bases not matched to a gene: 5. Germline CDR1 reads SGHTA; CDR2 reads FQGNSA. The length of the CDR3 is 15 residues. The chain's CDR3 is CASSLRLAGEHTQYF. The DNA of the CDR3 is TGTGCCAGCAGCTTGAGACTAGCGGGGGAACATACGCAGTATTTT.

This clone was observed a few times. The J gene is TRBJ2-7, the V gene TRBV5-4; D call uncertain. The CDR3 contains 15 residues. The germline gives CDR1 SGHNT, CDR2 YYREEE (reference sequence). V was cut by 1 base and J by 2 bases, with 13 bases left in between. The CDR3 nucleotides are TGTGCCAGCAGCTTGTTTGGTGGGCCGGCCTACGAGCAGTACTTC. It translates to CASSLFGGPAYEQYF.

The sample holds a few counts of this clone. In DNA form, the CDR3 reads TGTGCCAGCCAGGGGGCAGGGGCGGCGGAGGAGCAGTACTTC. The encoded protein is CASQGAGAAEEQYF. The V gene is TRBV6-5, the J gene TRBJ2-7; the match to TRBD1 covers 8 bases. J was trimmed by 7 bases and V by 8 bases; bases with no gene match: 13. Looked up from germline, CDR1 is MNHEY and CDR2 is SVGAGI. The CDR3 has 14 amino acids.

The V call is TRBV7-9, the J call TRBJ2-7, with D unresolved. V gave up 5 bases and J gave up 4 bases, with 6 bases separating them. In germline, CDR1 is SEHNR, CDR2 FQNEAQ (reference sequence). The CDR3 covers 11 residues. This CDR3 is CASSLNYEQYF. The CDR3 nucleotides read TGTGCCAGCAGCCTTAATTACGAGCAGTACTTC. The full variable domain, completed using reference TRBV7-9 and TRBJ2-7, is DTGVSQNPRHKITKRGQNVTFRCDPISEHNRLYWYRQTLGQGPEFLTYFQNEAQLEKSRLLSDRFSAERPKGSFSTLEIQRTEQGDSAMYLCASSLNYEQYFGPGTRLTVT.

V usage is TRBV11-3 and J usage is TRBJ2-1, with a weak D call TRBD1 (6 bases). CDR1 and CDR2 (germline): SGHNT, YENEEA. Trimming pared 0 bases from V and 7 bases from J, leaving 7 bases between. CDR3 length: 13 amino acids. CDR3 coding DNA: TGTGCCAGCAGCTTAGACCAGGGGAATGAGCAGTTCTTC. It specifies CASSLDQGNEQFF.

The J gene is TRBJ2-7, the V gene TRBV18; 7 nucleotides align to TRBD1. Germline CDR1 and CDR2: KGHSH and LQKENI. The trim removed 3 bases at V and 2 bases at J, leaving 10 bases unmatched. The CDR3 covers 16 residues. The CDR3 loop reads CASSPAGTAMTYEQYF. CDR3 DNA: TGTGCCAGCTCACCCGCCGGGACAGCGATGACCTACGAGCAGTACTTC.

The chain carries TRBV29-1 and TRBJ2-1; 11 bases line up with TRBD2. V shed 0 bases and J 12 bases; nucleotides not matched to a gene: 1. CDR1 and CDR2 (germline): SQVTM, ANQGSEA. The CDR3 is 12 amino acids. The CDR3, as DNA: TGCAGCGTTGAAGAGGGGACTAGCGGGCAGTTCTTC. Its translation is CSVEEGTSGQFF.

The chain recombines TRBV30 with TRBJ2-1; tentatively, D is TRBD1 (7 bases). Trimming pared 0 bases from V and 8 bases from J, leaving 23 bases between. This CDR3 is 17 amino acids long. CDR1 and CDR2 (germline): GTSNPN, SVGIG (reference sequence). Here the CDR3 reads CAWSVRWRAGGGDEQFF. The CDR3 DNA reads as TGTGCCTGGAGTGTACGGTGGAGGGCAGGGGGTGGGGATGAGCAGTTCTTC.

The rearrangement joins TRBV30 to TRBJ2-1, with D possibly being TRBD2 (7 bases). Germline CDR1 is GTSNPN and CDR2 is SVGIG (reference sequence). The CDR3 runs to 18 residues. V was pared by 2 bases and J by 8 bases, with 28 bases between. In DNA form, the CDR3 reads TGTGCCTGGAGTTTTAACAGGGTCCAGCGGGGTCGTCAATATGAGCAGTTCTTC. Encoded protein: CAWSFNRVQRGRQYEQFF.

V gene TRBV6-6 combines with J gene TRBJ1-5; D remains unclear. Trimming cost V 4 bases and J 5 bases, with 15 bases left between them. The germline V gene has CDR1 MNHNY and CDR2 SVGAGI (reference sequence). The CDR3 length is 15 residues. CDR3 protein: CASSSQRTGDQPQHF. In DNA, the CDR3 is TGTGCCAGCAGTTCGCAACGGACGGGAGATCAGCCCCAGCATTTT.

This sequence joins TRBV18 and TRBJ1-6; no firm D call. V was clipped by 6 bases and J by 1 base, with 16 bases between them. The CDR3 spans 17 residues. Per germline, CDR1 KGHSH and CDR2 LQKENI. The CDR3 spells CASSIGGVRSYNSPLHF. The CDR3, as DNA: TGTGCCAGCTCGATAGGCGGGGTGCGGTCCTATAATTCACCCCTCCACTTT.

In the case of this clone: The junction differs from germline at one of its ends, possibly a read error. The chain recombines TRBV6-1 with TRBJ2-7; 7 bases are a match to TRBD1. The CDR3 runs 12 residues. From germline, CDR1 is MNHNS and CDR2 SASEGT. This chain's CDR3 is CASSEQTGSSLF. The CDR3 DNA reads TGTGCCAGCAGTGAACAGACAGGGTCATCTCTCTTC.

The chain couples TRBV27 to TRBJ2-3; D is undetermined. This CDR3 is 15 amino acids long. The V gene's germline CDR1 is MNHEY and CDR2 SMNVEV (reference sequence). Trimming took off 3 bases at V and 0 bases at J, with 10 bases between the two ends. The CDR3 is CASSFREPSTDTQYF. The CDR3 DNA reads TGTGCCAGCAGTTTCCGAGAACCTAGCACAGATACGCAGTATTTT.